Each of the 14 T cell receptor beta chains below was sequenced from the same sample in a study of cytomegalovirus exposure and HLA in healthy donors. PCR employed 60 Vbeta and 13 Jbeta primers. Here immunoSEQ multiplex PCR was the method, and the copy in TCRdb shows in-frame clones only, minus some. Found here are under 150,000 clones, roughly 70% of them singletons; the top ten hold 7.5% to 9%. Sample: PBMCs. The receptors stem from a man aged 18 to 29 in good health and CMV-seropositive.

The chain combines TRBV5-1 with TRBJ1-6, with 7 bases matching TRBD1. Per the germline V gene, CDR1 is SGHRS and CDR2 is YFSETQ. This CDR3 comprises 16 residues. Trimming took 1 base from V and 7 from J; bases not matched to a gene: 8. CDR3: CASSLNTGTENSPLHF. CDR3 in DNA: TGCGCCAGCAGCTTGAACACCGGGACAGAGAATTCACCCCTCCACTTT.

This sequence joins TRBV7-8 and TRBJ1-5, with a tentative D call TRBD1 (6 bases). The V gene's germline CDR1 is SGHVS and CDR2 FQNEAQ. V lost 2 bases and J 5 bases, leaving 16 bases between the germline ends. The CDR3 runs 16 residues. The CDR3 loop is CASSLFYRDRDQPQHF. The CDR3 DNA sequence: TGTGCCAGCAGCTTATTTTACAGGGATCGGGATCAGCCCCAGCATTTT.

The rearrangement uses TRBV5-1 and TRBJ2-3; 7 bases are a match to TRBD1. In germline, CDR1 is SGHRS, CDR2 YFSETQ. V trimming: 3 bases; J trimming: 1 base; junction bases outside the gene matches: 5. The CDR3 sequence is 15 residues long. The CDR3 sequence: CASSWGQSRTDTQYF. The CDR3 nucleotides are TGCGCCAGCAGCTGGGGACAGTCTCGCACAGATACGCAGTATTTT.

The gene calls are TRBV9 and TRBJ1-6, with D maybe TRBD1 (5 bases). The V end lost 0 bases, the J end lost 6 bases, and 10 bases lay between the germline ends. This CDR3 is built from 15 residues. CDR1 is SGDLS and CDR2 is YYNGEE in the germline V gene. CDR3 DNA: TGTGCCAGCAGCGTAGGCGGCAGGGTTAATTCACCCCTCCACTTT. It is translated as CASSVGGRVNSPLHF.

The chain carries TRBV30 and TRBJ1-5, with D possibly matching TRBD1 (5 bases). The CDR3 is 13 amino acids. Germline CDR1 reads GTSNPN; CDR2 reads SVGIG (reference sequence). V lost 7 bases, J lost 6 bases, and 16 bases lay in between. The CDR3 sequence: CAFTDTRGQPQHF. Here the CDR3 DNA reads TGTGCCTTTACGGACACAAGGGGTCAGCCCCAGCATTTT.

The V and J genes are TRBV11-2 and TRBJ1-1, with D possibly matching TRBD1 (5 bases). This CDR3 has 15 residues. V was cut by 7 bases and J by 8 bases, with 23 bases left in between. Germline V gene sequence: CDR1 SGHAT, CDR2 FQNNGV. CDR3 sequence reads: CASINQLGVPKEAFF. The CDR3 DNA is TGTGCCAGCATCAATCAGCTAGGGGTCCCCAAGGAAGCTTTCTTT.

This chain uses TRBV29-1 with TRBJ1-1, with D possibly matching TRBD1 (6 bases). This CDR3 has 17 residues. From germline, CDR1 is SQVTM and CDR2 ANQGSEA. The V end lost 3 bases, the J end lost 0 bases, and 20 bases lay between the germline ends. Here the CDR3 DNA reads TGCAGCGTTGACCCTACTTTCGGCAGGGGAATGAACACTGAAGCTTTCTTT. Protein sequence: CSVDPTFGRGMNTEAFF. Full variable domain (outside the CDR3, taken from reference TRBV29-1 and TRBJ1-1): SAVISQKPSRDICQRGTSLTIQCQVDSQVTMMFWYRQQPGQSLTLIATANQGSEATYESGFVIDKFPISRPNLTFSTLTVSNMSPEDSSIYLCSVDPTFGRGMNTEAFFGQGTRLTVV.

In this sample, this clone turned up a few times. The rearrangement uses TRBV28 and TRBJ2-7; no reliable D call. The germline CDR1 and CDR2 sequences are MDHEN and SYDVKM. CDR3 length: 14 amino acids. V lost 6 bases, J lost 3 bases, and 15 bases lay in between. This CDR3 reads CASSSPRRGYEQYF. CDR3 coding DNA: TGTGCCAGCAGCTCACCACGGCGCGGCTACGAGCAGTACTTC.

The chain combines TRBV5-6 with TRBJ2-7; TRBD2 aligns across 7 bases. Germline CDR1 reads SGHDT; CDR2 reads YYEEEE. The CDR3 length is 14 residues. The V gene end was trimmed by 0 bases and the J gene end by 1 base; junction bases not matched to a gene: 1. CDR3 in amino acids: CASSLAGGSYEQYF. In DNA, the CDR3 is TGTGCCAGCAGCTTGGCGGGGGGATCCTACGAGCAGTACTTC.

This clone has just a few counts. The CDR3 reads CASSFGVGGYTF. The CDR3 DNA is TGTGCCAGCAGTTTCGGGGTAGGAGGCTACACCTTC. The chain is built from TRBV28 and TRBJ1-2; D call uncertain. The CDR3 is 12 amino acids. Germline values: CDR1 MDHEN, CDR2 SYDVKM. V lost 3 bases and J lost 8, with 10 bases in between.

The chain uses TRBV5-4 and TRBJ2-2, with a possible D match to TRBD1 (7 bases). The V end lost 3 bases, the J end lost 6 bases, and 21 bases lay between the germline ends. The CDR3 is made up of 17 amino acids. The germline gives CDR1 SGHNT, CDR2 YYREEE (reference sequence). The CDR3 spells CASSSSKTGRRAGELFF. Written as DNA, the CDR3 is TGTGCCAGCAGCTCCAGTAAGACAGGGCGGAGGGCCGGGGAGCTGTTTTTT.

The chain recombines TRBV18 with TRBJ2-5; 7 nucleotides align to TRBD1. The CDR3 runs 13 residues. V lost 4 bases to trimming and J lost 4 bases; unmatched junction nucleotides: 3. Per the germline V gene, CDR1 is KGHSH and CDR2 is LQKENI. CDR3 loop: CASSRGQRETQYF. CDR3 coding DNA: TGTGCCAGCTCACGGGGACAGAGAGAGACCCAGTACTTC.

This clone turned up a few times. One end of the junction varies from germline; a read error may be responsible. As DNA, the CDR3 is TGTGCCAGCAGTTGGGGGACAGGGGGCATCTTC. It yields the protein CASSWGTGGIF. The chain joins TRBV28 to TRBJ1-2; TRBD1 aligns across 12 bases. CDR1 and CDR2 from the germline V gene are MDHEN and SYDVKM. The CDR3 covers 11 residues.

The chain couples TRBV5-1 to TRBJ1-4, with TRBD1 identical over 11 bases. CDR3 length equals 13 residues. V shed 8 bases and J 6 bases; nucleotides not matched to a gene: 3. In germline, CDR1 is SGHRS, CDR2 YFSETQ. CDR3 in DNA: TGCGCCAGGCCGGGACAGGGGGATGAAAAACTGTTTTTT. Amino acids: CARPGQGDEKLFF.